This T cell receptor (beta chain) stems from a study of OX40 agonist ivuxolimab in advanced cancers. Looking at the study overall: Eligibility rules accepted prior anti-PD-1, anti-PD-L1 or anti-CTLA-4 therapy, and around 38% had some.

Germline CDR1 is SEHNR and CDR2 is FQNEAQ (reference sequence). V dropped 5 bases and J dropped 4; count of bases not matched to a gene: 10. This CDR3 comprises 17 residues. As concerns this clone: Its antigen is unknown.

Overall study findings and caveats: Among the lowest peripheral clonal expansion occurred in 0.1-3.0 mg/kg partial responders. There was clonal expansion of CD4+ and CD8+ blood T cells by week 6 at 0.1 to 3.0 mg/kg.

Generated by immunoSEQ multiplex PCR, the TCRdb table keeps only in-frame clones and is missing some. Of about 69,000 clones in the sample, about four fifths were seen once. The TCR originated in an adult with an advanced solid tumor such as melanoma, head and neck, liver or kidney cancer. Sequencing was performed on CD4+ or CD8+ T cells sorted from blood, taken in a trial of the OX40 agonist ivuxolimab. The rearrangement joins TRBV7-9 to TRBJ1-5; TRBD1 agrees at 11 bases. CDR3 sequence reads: CASSLGTGGHTNQPQHF. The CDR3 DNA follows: TGTGCCAGCAGCCTAGGGACAGGGGGTCACACTAATCAGCCCCAGCATTTT.